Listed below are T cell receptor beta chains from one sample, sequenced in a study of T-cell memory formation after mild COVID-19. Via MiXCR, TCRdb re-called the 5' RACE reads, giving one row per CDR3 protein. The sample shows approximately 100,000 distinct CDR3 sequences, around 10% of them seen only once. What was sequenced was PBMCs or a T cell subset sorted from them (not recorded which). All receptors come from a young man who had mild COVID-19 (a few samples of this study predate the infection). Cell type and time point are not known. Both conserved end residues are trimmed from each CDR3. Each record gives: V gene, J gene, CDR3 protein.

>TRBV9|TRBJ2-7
ASSVGAAYEQY
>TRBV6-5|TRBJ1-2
ASSNTNYGYT
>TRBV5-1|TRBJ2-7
ASSADLRQGARDEQY
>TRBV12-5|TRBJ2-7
ASGLVNSPYEQY
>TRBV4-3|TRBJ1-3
ASSQDRVPVGNTIY
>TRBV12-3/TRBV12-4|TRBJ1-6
ASGPDRSDSPLH
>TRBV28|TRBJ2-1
ASSPDRWANEQF
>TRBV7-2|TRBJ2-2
ASSQGTFFAGELF
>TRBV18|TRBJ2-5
ASSPPLQETQY
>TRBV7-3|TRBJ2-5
ASSTLGTSEETQY
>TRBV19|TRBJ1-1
ASSRQTMNTEAF
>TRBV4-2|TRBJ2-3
ASSQDGPGRGTDTQY